The following is a T cell receptor (beta chain) sequence with its context. Its antigen remains unidentified. These data are taken from a study of cytotoxic CD8 clonotypes in ibrutinib-treated CLL. Investigators sought sequencing depths of between 1 in 200,000 and 1 in 1 million T cells. Clones were read by immunoSEQ multiplex PCR, and TCRdb kept only the in-frame ones, dropping some. The sample contains about 18,000 clones, 80% to 85% of which appear only once. Points from the study as a whole: Circulating CD8+ T-cell counts were tracked by baseline clonality, which exceeded that of age-matched healthy donors. The study found public clonotypes uncommon, contracting or stable on treatment. Higher clonality was seen at ibrutinib response and a return toward baseline at progression.

Germline CDR1 and CDR2: PRHDT and FYEKMQ (reference sequence). The V and J ends lost 6 bases and 4 bases, in that order; junction bases with no gene match: 5. The length of the CDR3 is 14 residues. The V call is TRBV13, the J call TRBJ2-2; 7 nucleotides align to TRBD1. The sequence came from a human donor with chronic lymphocytic leukemia. The sample consisted of PBMCs, taken before ibrutinib treatment. Here the CDR3 reads CASRETGSTGELFF. In DNA form, the CDR3 reads TGTGCCAGCAGAGAGACAGGGAGCACCGGGGAGCTGTTTTTT.